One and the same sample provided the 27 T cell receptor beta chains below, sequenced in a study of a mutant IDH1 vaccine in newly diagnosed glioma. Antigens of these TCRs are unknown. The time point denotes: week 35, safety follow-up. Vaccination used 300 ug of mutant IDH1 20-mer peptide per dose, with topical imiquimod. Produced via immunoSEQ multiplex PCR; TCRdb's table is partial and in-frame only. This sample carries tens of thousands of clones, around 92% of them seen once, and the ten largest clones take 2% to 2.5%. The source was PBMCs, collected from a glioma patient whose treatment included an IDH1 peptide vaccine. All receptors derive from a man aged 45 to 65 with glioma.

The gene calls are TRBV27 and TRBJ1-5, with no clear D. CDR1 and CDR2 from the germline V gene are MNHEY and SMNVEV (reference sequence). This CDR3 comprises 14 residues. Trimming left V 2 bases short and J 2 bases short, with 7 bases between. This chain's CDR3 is CASSLSRGNQPQHF. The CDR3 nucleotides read TGTGCCAGCAGTTTAAGTAGGGGCAATCAGCCCCAGCATTTT.

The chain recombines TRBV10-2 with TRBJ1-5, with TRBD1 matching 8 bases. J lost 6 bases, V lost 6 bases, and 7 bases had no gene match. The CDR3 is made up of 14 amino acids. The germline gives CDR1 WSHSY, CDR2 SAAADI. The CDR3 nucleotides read TGCGCCAGCAGGGACAGGGCTGTGGGTCAGCCCCAGCATTTT. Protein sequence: CASRDRAVGQPQHF.

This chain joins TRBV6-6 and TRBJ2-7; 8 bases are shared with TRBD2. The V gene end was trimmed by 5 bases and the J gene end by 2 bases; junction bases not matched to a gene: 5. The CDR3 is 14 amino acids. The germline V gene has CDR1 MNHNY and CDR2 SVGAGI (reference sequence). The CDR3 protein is CASSLAGRTYEQYF. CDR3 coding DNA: TGTGCCAGCAGTCTAGCGGGCCGGACCTACGAGCAGTACTTC.

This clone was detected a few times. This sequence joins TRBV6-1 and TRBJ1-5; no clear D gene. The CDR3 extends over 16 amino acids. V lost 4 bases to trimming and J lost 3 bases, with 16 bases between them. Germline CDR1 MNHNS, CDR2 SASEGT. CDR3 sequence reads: CASSVFVRTVNQPQHF. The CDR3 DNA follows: TGTGCCAGCAGTGTATTCGTCCGAACAGTCAATCAGCCCCAGCATTTT.

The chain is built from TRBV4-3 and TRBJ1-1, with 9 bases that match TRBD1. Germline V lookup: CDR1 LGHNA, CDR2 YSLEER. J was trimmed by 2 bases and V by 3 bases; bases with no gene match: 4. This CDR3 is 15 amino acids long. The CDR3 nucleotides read TGCGCCAGCAGCCAGCGACAGGGGGGTAACACTGAAGCTTTCTTT. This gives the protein CASSQRQGGNTEAFF.

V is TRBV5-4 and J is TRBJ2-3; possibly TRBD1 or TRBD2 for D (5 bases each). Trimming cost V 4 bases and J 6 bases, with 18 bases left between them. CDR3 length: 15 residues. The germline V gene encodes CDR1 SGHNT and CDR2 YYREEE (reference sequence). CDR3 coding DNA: TGTGCCAGCAGCCCCCCCGGGGACCTTCGGGATACGCAGTATTTT. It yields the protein CASSPPGDLRDTQYF.

CDR3 loop: CASSPDSNYGYTF. The CDR3, as DNA: TGTGCCAGCAGCCCAGACAGTAACTATGGCTACACCTTC. The gene calls are TRBV7-3 and TRBJ1-2; TRBD1 is a possible D gene (5 bases). The CDR3 sequence is 13 residues long. Germline V CDR1 and CDR2: SGHTA, FQGTGA. V lost 5 bases and J 1 base, leaving 8 bases between the germline ends.

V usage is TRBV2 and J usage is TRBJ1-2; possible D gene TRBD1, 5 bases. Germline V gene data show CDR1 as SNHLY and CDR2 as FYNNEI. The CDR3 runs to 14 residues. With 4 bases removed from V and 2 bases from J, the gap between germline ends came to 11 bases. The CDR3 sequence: CASSVGVSNYGYTF. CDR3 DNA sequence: TGTGCCAGCAGTGTAGGGGTGTCAAACTATGGCTACACCTTC.

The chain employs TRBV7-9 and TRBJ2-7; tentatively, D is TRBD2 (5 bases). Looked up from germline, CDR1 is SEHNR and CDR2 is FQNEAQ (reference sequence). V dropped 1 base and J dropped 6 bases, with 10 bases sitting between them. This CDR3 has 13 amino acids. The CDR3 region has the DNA TGTGCCAGCAGCTTAGTTGAGGGATCCGAGCAGTACTTC. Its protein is CASSLVEGSEQYF.

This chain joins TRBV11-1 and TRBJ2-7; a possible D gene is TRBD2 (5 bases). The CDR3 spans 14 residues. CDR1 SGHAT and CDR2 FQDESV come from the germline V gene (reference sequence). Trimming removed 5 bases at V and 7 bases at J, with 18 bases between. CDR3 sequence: CASSAHRRPGEQYF. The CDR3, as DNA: TGTGCCAGCAGCGCCCATAGGCGTCCGGGGGAGCAGTACTTC. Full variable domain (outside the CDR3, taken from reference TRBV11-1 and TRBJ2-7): EAEVAQSPRYKITEKSQAVAFWCDPISGHATLYWYRQILGQGPELLVQFQDESVVDDSQLPKDRFSAERLKGVDSTLKIQPAELGDSAMYLCASSAHRRPGEQYFGPGTRLTVT.

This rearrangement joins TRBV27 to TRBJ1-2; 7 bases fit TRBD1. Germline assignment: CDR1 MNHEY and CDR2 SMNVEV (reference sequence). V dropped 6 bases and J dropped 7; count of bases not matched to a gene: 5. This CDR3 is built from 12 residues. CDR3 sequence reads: CASRTGQGGYTF. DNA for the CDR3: TGTGCCAGCAGGACAGGGCAGGGTGGCTACACCTTC.

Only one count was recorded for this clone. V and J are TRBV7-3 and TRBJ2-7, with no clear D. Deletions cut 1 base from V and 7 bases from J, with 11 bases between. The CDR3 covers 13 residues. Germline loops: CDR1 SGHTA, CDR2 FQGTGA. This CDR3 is CASSLSPLGEQYF. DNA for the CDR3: TGTGCCAGCAGCTTAAGTCCCTTGGGTGAGCAGTACTTC.

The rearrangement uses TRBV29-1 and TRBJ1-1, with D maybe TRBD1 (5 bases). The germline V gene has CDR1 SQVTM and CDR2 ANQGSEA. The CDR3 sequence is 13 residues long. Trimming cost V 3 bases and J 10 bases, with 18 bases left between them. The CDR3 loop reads CSVDYGATESAFF. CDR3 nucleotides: TGCAGCGTTGACTATGGGGCCACCGAATCAGCTTTCTTT.

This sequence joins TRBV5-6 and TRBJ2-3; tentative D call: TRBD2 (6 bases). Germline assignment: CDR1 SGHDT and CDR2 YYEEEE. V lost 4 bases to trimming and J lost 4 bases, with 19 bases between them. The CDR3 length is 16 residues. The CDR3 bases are TGTGCCAGCAGCCCGCCCCCCTGGGGGGTGGCAGATACGCAGTATTTT. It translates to CASSPPPWGVADTQYF.

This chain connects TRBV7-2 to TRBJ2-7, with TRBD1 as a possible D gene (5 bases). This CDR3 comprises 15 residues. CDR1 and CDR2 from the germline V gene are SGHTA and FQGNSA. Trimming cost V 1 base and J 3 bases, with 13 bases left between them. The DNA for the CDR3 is TGTGCCAGCAGCTTAGGGACAATGAAATACTACGAGCAGTACTTC. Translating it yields CASSLGTMKYYEQYF.

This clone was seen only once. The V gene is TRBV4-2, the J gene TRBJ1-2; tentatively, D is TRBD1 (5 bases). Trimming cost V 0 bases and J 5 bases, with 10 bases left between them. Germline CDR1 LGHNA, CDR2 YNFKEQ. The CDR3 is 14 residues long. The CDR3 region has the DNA TGTGCCAGCAGCCAAGACCGGGACGGATATGGCTACACCTTC. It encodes CASSQDRDGYGYTF.

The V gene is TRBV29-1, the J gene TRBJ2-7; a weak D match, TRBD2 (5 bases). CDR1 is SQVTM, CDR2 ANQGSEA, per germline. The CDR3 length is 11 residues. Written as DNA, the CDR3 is TGCTCTGCGAGGGAGAGTTACGAGCAGTACTTC. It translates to CSARESYEQYF.

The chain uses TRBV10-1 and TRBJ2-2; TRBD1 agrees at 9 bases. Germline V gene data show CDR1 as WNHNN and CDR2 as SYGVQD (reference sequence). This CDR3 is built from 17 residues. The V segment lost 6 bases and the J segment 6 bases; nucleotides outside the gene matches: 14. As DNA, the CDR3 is TGCGCCAGCAGCTCCCGGGTACCGGGACAGGGTGCCGGGGAGCTGTTTTTT. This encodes CASSSRVPGQGAGELFF.

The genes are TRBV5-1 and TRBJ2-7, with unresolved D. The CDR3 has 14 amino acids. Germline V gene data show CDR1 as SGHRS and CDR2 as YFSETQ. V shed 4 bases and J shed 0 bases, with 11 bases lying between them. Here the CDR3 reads CASSPGPSSYEQYF. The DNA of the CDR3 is TGCGCCAGCAGCCCCGGACCTAGCTCCTACGAGCAGTACTTC.

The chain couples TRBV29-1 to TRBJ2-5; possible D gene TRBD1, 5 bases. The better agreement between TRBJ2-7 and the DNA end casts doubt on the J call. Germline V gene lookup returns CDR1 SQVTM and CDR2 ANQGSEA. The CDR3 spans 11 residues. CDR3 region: CSVDQGREQYF. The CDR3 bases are TGCAGCGTTGACCAGGGCCGCGAGCAGTACTTC.

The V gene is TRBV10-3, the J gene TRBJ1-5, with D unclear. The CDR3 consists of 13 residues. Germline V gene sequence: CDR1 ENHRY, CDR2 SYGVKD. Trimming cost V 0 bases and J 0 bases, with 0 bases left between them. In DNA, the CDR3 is TGTGCCATCAGTGAGTCTAGCAATCAGCCCCAGCATTTT. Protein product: CAISESSNQPQHF.

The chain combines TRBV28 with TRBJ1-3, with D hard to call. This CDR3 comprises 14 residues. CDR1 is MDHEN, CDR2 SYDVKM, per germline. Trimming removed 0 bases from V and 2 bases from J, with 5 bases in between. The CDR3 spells CASSLWSPGNTIYF. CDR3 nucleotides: TGTGCCAGCAGTTTATGGTCCCCTGGAAACACCATATATTTT.

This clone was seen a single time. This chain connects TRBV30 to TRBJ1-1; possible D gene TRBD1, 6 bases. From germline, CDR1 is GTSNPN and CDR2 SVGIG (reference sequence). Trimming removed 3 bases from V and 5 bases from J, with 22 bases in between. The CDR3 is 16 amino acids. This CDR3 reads CAWRGWDTSRRTEAFF. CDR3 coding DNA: TGTGCCTGGAGGGGATGGGACACATCTCGTCGGACTGAAGCTTTCTTT.

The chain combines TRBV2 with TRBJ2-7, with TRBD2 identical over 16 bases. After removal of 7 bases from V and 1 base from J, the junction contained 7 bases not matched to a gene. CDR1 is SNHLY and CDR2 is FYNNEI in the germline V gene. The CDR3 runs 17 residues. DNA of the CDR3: TGTGCCAGCATCCCGGGACTAGCGGGAGGGCGGTCCTACGAGCAGTACTTC. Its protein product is CASIPGLAGGRSYEQYF.

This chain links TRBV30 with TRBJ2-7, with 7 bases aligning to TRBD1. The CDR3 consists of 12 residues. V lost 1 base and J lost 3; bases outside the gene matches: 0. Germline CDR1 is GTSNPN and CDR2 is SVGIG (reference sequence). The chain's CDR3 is CAWSAGGYEQYF. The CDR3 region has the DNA TGTGCCTGGAGTGCAGGGGGCTACGAGCAGTACTTC.

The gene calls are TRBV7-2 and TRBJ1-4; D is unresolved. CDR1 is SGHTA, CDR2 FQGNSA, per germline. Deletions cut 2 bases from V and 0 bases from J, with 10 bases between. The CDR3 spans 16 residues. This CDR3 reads CASSLHGLPTNEKLFF. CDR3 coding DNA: TGTGCCAGCAGCTTACACGGACTGCCAACTAATGAAAAACTGTTTTTT.

CDR3 sequence reads: CASSEDTPPYNEQFF. In nucleotides, the CDR3 is TGTGCCAGCTCAGAAGACACCCCACCCTACAATGAGCAGTTCTTC. The V gene is TRBV18, the J gene TRBJ2-1; D unresolved. V was pared by 5 bases and J by 2 bases, with 13 bases between. Germline-derived CDR1 and CDR2 are KGHSH and LQKENI. The CDR3 is 15 residues long. Full variable domain (remainder filled in from reference TRBV18 and TRBJ2-1): NAGVMQNPRHLVRRRGQEARLRCSPMKGHSHVYWYRQLPEEGLKFMVYLQKENIIDESGMPKERFSAEFPKEGPSILRIQQVVRGDSAAYFCASSEDTPPYNEQFFGPGTRLTVL.